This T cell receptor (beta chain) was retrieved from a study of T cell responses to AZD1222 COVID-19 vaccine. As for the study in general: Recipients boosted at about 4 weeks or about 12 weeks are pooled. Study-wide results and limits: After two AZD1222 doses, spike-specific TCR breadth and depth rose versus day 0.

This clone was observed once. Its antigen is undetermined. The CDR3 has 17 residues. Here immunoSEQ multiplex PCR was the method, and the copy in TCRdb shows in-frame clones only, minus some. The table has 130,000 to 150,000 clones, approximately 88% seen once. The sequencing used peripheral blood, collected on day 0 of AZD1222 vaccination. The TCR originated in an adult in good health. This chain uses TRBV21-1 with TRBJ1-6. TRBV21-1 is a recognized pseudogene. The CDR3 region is CASSKVSGSLGNSPLHF. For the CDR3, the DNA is TGTGCCAGCAGCAAAGTTTCAGGGAGCTTGGGGAATTCACCCCTCCACTTT.